The clone carrying this T cell receptor beta chain was detected ten times or more. The data belong to a study of neurological immune-mediated disorders. CDR3 length equals 15 residues. In germline, CDR1 is WSHSY, CDR2 SAAADI. V was clipped by 0 bases and J by 8 bases, with 16 bases between them. TCRdb re-called the 5' RACE reads with MiXCR, one entry per CDR3 protein. The table records 45,000 to 50,000 distinct CDR3 sequences, roughly 3% of them present only once. The specimen sequenced was PBMCs. This receptor was taken from a woman aged 45-59 years with multiple sclerosis. This sequence joins TRBV10-2 and TRBJ1-2; D not resolved. The CDR3 nucleotides read TGCGCCAGCAGTGAGTCGACGGGCCTTCCCTGGGGCTACACCTTC. Its translation is CASSESTGLPWGYTF.